Listed here are 20 T cell receptor beta chains from one sample, sequenced in a study of T cell responses to AZD1222 COVID-19 vaccine. Produced via immunoSEQ multiplex PCR; TCRdb's table is partial and in-frame only. The table shows some 61,000 clones, with more than 85% occurring only once. The sequencing here drew on peripheral blood, taken on day 0 of AZD1222 vaccination. All receptors derive from an adult in good health.

The V call is TRBV30, the J call TRBJ2-5; tentative D call: TRBD1 (6 bases). Germline lookup yields CDR1 GTSNPN and CDR2 SVGIG (reference sequence). V shed 8 bases and J shed 2 bases, with 9 bases lying between them. The CDR3 sequence is 11 residues long. CDR3 bases: TGTGCCGGGGGCGTACAAGAGACCCAGTACTTC. Its protein is CAGGVQETQYF.

This chain connects TRBV7-2 to TRBJ1-2; D not resolved. There are 12 residues in the CDR3. Trimming shortened V by 5 bases and J by 4 bases, and 8 bases separated the two germline ends. CDR1 is SGHTA, CDR2 FQGNSA, per germline. This CDR3 is CASSPPGYGYTF. The CDR3 DNA reads TGTGCCAGCAGCCCCCCCGGCTATGGCTACACCTTC.

The V gene is TRBV7-2, the J gene TRBJ1-4; TRBD1 is a possible D gene (5 bases). The germline V gene has CDR1 SGHTA and CDR2 FQGNSA. V was shortened by 1 base and J by 8 bases, with 14 bases between the two germline ends. There are 15 residues in the CDR3. The CDR3 nucleotides read TGTGCCAGCAGCTTAGGGGACCCGGGGTCCGAAAAACTGTTTTTT. This sequence encodes CASSLGDPGSEKLFF. Using reference TRBV7-2 and TRBJ1-4 for the parts outside the CDR3, the full variable domain is GAGVSQSPSNKVTEKGKDVELRCDPISGHTALYWYRQSLGQGLEFLIYFQGNSAPDKSGLPSDRFSAERTGGSVSTLTIQRTQQEDSAVYLCASSLGDPGSEKLFFGSGTQLSVL.

The chain links TRBV2 to TRBJ2-1, with D perhaps matching TRBD1 or TRBD2 (5 bases each). The CDR3 extends over 14 amino acids. In germline, CDR1 is SNHLY, CDR2 FYNNEI. Trimming removed 8 bases at V and 4 bases at J, with 15 bases between. In nucleotides, the CDR3 is TGTGCCAGCCGGGACCCGGGGATTTACAATGAGCAGTTCTTC. As protein: CASRDPGIYNEQFF.

This chain uses TRBV27 with TRBJ1-5; 7 bases line up with TRBD1. This CDR3 comprises 14 residues. Germline CDR1 and CDR2: MNHEY and SMNVEV (reference sequence). V lost 8 bases to trimming and J lost 9 bases; unmatched junction nucleotides: 13. Written as DNA, the CDR3 is TGTGCCAGCGGATACAGGGGCCTGGGTTTGCCCCAGCATTTT. It is translated as CASGYRGLGLPQHF.

The chain links TRBV18 to TRBJ1-4, with a possible D match to TRBD1 (5 bases). The germline V and J ends were trimmed by 0 bases and 6 bases, with 17 bases remaining between them. Germline V gene data show CDR1 as KGHSH and CDR2 as LQKENI. CDR3 size: 17 residues. The CDR3 nucleotides read TGTGCCAGCTCACCACCGCGGCGCAGGGCTGGTGATGAAAAACTGTTTTTT. Its protein product is CASSPPRRRAGDEKLFF.

This clone was seen a handful of times. J is TRBJ1-2 and V is TRBV9, with D unresolved. CDR3 length: 13 amino acids. Germline CDR1 SGDLS, CDR2 YYNGEE. The V end lost 0 bases, the J end lost 5 bases, and 8 bases lay between the germline ends. CDR3 residues: CASSVGGVYGYTF. The CDR3 nucleotides are TGTGCCAGCAGCGTAGGTGGGGTTTATGGCTACACCTTC.

This clone turned up a few times. Written as DNA, the CDR3 is TGTGCCAGCAGCCCCTCGGACTACGAGCAGTACTTC. It encodes CASSPSDYEQYF. The rearrangement joins TRBV6-2 or TRBV6-3 to TRBJ2-7, with D unclear. CDR1 and CDR2 (germline): MNHEY, SVGEGT. V shed 6 bases and J shed 3 bases, with 9 bases lying between them. CDR3 length equals 12 residues.

J is TRBJ2-5 and V is TRBV5-4, with 8 bases identical to TRBD2. Germline loops: CDR1 SGHNT, CDR2 YYREEE (reference sequence). The CDR3 runs to 13 residues. V was pared by 0 bases and J by 5 bases, with 0 bases of the junction left unmatched. CDR3 in amino acids: CASSLAGGETQYF. The CDR3 DNA is TGTGCCAGCAGCTTGGCGGGAGGGGAGACCCAGTACTTC.

The chain has TRBV9 and TRBJ1-5; no clear D. Germline CDR1 SGDLS, CDR2 YYNGEE. V lost 0 bases, J lost 7 bases, and 8 bases lay in between. The CDR3 spans 13 residues. The CDR3 DNA reads TGTGCCAGCAGCGTAGAGAACGGACAGCCCCAGCATTTT. Protein: CASSVENGQPQHF. The whole variable domain, remainder taken from reference TRBV9 and TRBJ1-5, is DSGVTQTPKHLITATGQRVTLRCSPRSGDLSVYWYQQSLDQGLQFLIQYYNGEERAKGNILERFSAQQFPDLHSELNLSSLELGDSALYFCASSVENGQPQHFGDGTRLSIL.

The chain couples TRBV5-1 to TRBJ2-5, with 7 bases fitting TRBD1. The CDR3 has 14 residues. The ends lost 4 bases at V and 2 bases at J; junction bases unmatched: 5. CDR1 SGHRS and CDR2 YFSETQ come from the germline V gene. CDR3 amino acids: CASSLPGQQETQYF. As DNA, the CDR3 is TGCGCCAGCAGCCTTCCGGGACAGCAAGAGACCCAGTACTTC. The full variable domain, rest sourced from reference TRBV5-1 and TRBJ2-5, is KAGVTQTPRYLIKTRGQQVTLSCSPISGHRSVSWYQQTPGQGLQFLFEYFSETQRNKGNFPGRFSGRQFSNSRSEMNVSTLELGDSALYLCASSLPGQQETQYFGPGTRLLVL.

The J gene is TRBJ2-1, the V gene TRBV28, with 7 nucleotides matching TRBD1. With V trimmed by 6 bases and J by 7 bases, 6 bases remained unmatched. The CDR3 consists of 13 residues. CDR1 and CDR2 from the germline V gene are MDHEN and SYDVKM. CDR3 amino acids: CASRSGGSNEQFF. The CDR3 DNA sequence: TGTGCCAGCAGGTCAGGGGGTTCTAATGAGCAGTTCTTC.

The chain joins TRBV6-2 or TRBV6-3 to TRBJ1-2; TRBD1 matches 9 bases. The ends lost 6 bases at V and 2 bases at J; junction bases unmatched: 4. The V gene's germline CDR1 is MNHEY and CDR2 SVGEGT. The CDR3 sequence is 14 residues long. CDR3 nucleotides: TGTGCCAGCAGCGAGACAGGGGGAAACTATGGCTACACCTTC. The encoded protein is CASSETGGNYGYTF.

This chain links TRBV9 with TRBJ2-1; the D call may be TRBD1 or TRBD2 (5 bases each). CDR3 length: 16 residues. Looked up from germline, CDR1 is SGDLS and CDR2 is YYNGEE. Trimming stripped 2 bases from V and 6 bases from J, with 18 bases between. CDR3 nucleotides: TGTGCCAGCAGCGTCGAACCGGGACCTCGAGGCAATGAGCAGTTCTTC. The encoded protein is CASSVEPGPRGNEQFF. Looking up the rest from reference TRBV9 and TRBJ2-1 gives the full variable domain: DSGVTQTPKHLITATGQRVTLRCSPRSGDLSVYWYQQSLDQGLQFLIQYYNGEERAKGNILERFSAQQFPDLHSELNLSSLELGDSALYFCASSVEPGPRGNEQFFGPGTRLTVL.

This clone came up once. CDR3 sequence: CASSFSTNEKLFF. In nucleotides, the CDR3 is TGTGCCAGCAGTTTCTCGACTAATGAAAAACTGTTTTTT. The chain carries TRBV27 and TRBJ1-4; D ambiguous. Trimming removed 3 bases from V and 2 bases from J, with 4 bases in between. This CDR3 region has 13 residues. Germline CDR1 MNHEY, CDR2 SMNVEV (reference sequence). Combining the CDR3 with reference TRBV27 and TRBJ1-4 gives the whole variable domain EAQVTQNPRYLITVTGKKLTVTCSQNMNHEYMSWYRQDPGLGLRQIYYSMNVEVTDKGDVPEGYKVSRKEKRNFPLILESPSPNQTSLYFCASSFSTNEKLFFGSGTQLSVL.

The V gene is TRBV30, the J gene TRBJ2-7; no reliable D call. The CDR3 length is 14 residues. Germline-derived CDR1 and CDR2 are GTSNPN and SVGIG (reference sequence). The germline V and J ends were trimmed by 3 bases and 5 bases, with 17 bases remaining between them. In DNA, the CDR3 is TGTGCCTGGAGAATGGCTAGGATCGGACACGAGCAGTACTTC. Translated, it gives CAWRMARIGHEQYF.

The chain links TRBV7-9 to TRBJ2-7; D is uncertain. In germline, CDR1 is SEHNR, CDR2 FQNEAQ (reference sequence). The CDR3 loop spans 12 amino acids. V was cut by 5 bases and J by 2 bases, with 7 bases left in between. CDR3 residues: CASSHLAYEQYF. The CDR3 coding sequence is TGTGCCAGCAGCCACCTCGCCTACGAGCAGTACTTC.

The chain couples TRBV6-6 to TRBJ1-4; D call uncertain. The germline V gene encodes CDR1 MNHNY and CDR2 SVGAGI (reference sequence). The CDR3 totals 15 residues. The germline V and J ends were trimmed by 6 bases and 7 bases, with 18 bases remaining between them. Here the CDR3 DNA reads TGTGCCAGCAGAACTTCGGAGGGAAGTGGTGAAAAACTGTTTTTT. This translates into CASRTSEGSGEKLFF.

This clone was observed a handful of times. The genes are TRBV18 and TRBJ2-7; the D is unclear. This CDR3 is 14 amino acids long. Trimming took off 5 bases at V and 4 bases at J, with 15 bases between the two ends. CDR1 is KGHSH and CDR2 is LQKENI in the germline V gene. The CDR3 nucleotides read TGTGCCAGCTCAATGGCTCCATCCGTTTACGAGCAGTACTTC. It specifies CASSMAPSVYEQYF.

The CDR3, as DNA: TGTGCCAGCAGCTTATCGGGACAAACGTACGAGCAGTACTTC. Protein: CASSLSGQTYEQYF. The chain recombines TRBV11-1 with TRBJ2-7; D might be TRBD1 (6 bases). This CDR3 comprises 14 residues. V was cut by 2 bases and J by 4 bases, with 12 bases left in between. Germline assignment: CDR1 SGHAT and CDR2 FQDESV (reference sequence).